Presented here are 8 T cell receptor beta chains from one specimen sequenced in a study of blood T cell repertoires in COVID-19 (TCRdb year 2020). Libraries were constructed by the immunoSEQ multiplex PCR assay. As stored in TCRdb, this immuneACCESS dataset retains in-frame rearrangements with V and J assigned. A fraction of the clones does not appear; measured against another copy, unresolved V genes explain less than half of the discrepancy, and the remainder lacks a known reason. In all, the sample holds about 80,000 clones, and around 88% of those were seen once. The leading ten clones occupy approximately 5% of the sample. Sequenced input: peripheral blood. These receptors were obtained from a woman at least 80 years old with acute or convalescent COVID-19.

This clone was seen a handful of times. This sequence joins TRBV6-4 and TRBJ2-1, with a weak D call TRBD2 (6 bases). Germline V lookup: CDR1 MRHNA, CDR2 SNTAGT. Trimming removed 6 bases from V and 0 bases from J, with 15 bases in between. The CDR3 runs 16 residues. The CDR3 protein is CASSLTSESSYNEQFF. CDR3 in DNA: TGTGCCAGCAGCTTGACTAGTGAAAGCTCCTACAATGAGCAGTTCTTC.

The V call is TRBV7-6, the J call TRBJ2-5; D is perhaps TRBD2 (6 bases). This CDR3 region has 14 residues. V shed 1 base and J shed 4 bases, with 10 bases lying between them. The germline V gene has CDR1 SGHVS and CDR2 FNYEAQ. The CDR3 bases are TGTGCCAGCAGCTTAGAGCCGGGAGCAGAGACCCAGTACTTC. Translating gives CASSLEPGAETQYF. The complete variable domain, with remaining parts taken from reference TRBV7-6 and TRBJ2-5, reads GAGVSQSPRYKVTKRGQDVALRCDPISGHVSLYWYRQALGQGPEFLTYFNYEAQQDKSGLPNDRFSAERPEGSISTLTIQRTEQRDSAMYRCASSLEPGAETQYFGPGTRLLVL.

This clone was observed once. J is TRBJ2-3 and V is TRBV5-1; D is perhaps TRBD2 (5 bases). The germline gives CDR1 SGHRS, CDR2 YFSETQ. The CDR3 totals 14 residues. V was shortened by 2 bases and J by 2 bases, with 9 bases between the two germline ends. The CDR3 sequence: CASSFGGPTDTQYF. CDR3 in DNA: TGCGCCAGCAGCTTTGGCGGGCCCACAGATACGCAGTATTTT.

The sample holds a few counts of this clone. The rearrangement links TRBV11-1 to TRBJ1-2; TRBD1 matches at 9 bases. Per germline, CDR1 SGHAT and CDR2 FQDESV (reference sequence). The CDR3 sequence is 16 residues long. Trimming removed 5 bases from V and 2 bases from J; junction bases left unmatched: 9. The CDR3 DNA follows: TGTGCCAGCAGCCAAATCGGGACAGGGATGAACTATGGCTACACCTTC. Translating it yields CASSQIGTGMNYGYTF.

The V and J genes are TRBV7-6 and TRBJ2-3; D perhaps matches TRBD2 (5 bases). The germline V gene encodes CDR1 SGHVS and CDR2 FNYEAQ. The length of the CDR3 is 16 residues. Trimming took off 1 base at V and 1 base at J, with 12 bases between the two ends. The CDR3 loop reads CASSLVAGGGTDTQYF. Here the CDR3 DNA reads TGTGCCAGCAGCTTAGTGGCAGGAGGAGGCACAGATACGCAGTATTTT.

The J gene is TRBJ2-1, the V gene TRBV3-1 (or the pseudogene TRBV3-2); 7 nucleotides line up with TRBD1. Germline V gives CDR1 LGHDT, CDR2 YNNKEL (reference sequence). The V gene end was trimmed by 1 base and the J gene end by 6 bases; junction bases not matched to a gene: 6. The CDR3 is 15 residues long. The chain's CDR3 is CASSQGRGTFNEQFF. CDR3 DNA sequence: TGTGCCAGCAGCCAAGGCAGGGGGACGTTCAATGAGCAGTTCTTC.

The sample holds one count of this clone. V and J are TRBV19 and TRBJ1-1, with D tentatively TRBD1 (5 bases). Germline CDR1 LNHDA, CDR2 SQIVND (reference sequence). The CDR3 is made up of 13 amino acids. V was cut by 8 bases and J by 3 bases, with 13 bases left in between. In DNA form, the CDR3 reads TGTGCCAGTCTCCAGGGAGGGGACACTGAAGCTTTCTTT. Protein sequence: CASLQGGDTEAFF.

The chain couples TRBV19 to TRBJ2-7; tentative D call: TRBD2 (6 bases). V gave up 5 bases and J gave up 4 bases, with 15 bases separating them. CDR3 length: 14 residues. CDR1 and CDR2 from the germline V gene are LNHDA and SQIVND (reference sequence). This CDR3 reads CASSPRGPPYEQYF. The CDR3 DNA reads TGTGCCAGTAGTCCGCGGGGTCCGCCGTACGAGCAGTACTTC.